The clone carrying this T cell receptor beta chain appeared a single time. The antigen remains undetermined. This record belongs to a study of cytomegalovirus exposure and HLA in healthy donors. Whole-study results and caveats: It has been reported that TCR beta sequences accurately predicted the HLA-A and HLA-B alleles of most subjects. Researchers catalogued approximately 170 TCR beta chains as cytomegalovirus-associated.

Amplification used 60 Vbeta primers and 13 Jbeta primers. Repertoires were generated with immunoSEQ multiplex PCR, while TCRdb's copy carries only in-frame clones and drops some. The sample consists of about 270,000 clones, approximately 70% of them appearing once. The sample taken for sequencing was PBMCs. The receptor's source is a female donor in good health and CMV-seronegative.

The CDR3 nucleotides are TGTGCCAGCAGCCCGCGGGGGCCAGGACTTCTTCAGCCCCAGCATTTT. Translation gives CASSPRGPGLLQPQHF. The rearrangement uses TRBV27 and TRBJ1-5; a weak D match, TRBD1 (6 bases). Trimming took off 6 bases at V and 6 bases at J, with 21 bases between the two ends. The CDR3 is 16 amino acids. Looked up from germline, CDR1 is MNHEY and CDR2 is SMNVEV (reference sequence).